This TCR beta chain was recovered during a study of shared clonotypes between healthy human individuals. It was at deep level that the assay was run. Each replicate PCR on the sorted subsets used around 200 ng DNA (about 30,000 T cell genomes). Produced via immunoSEQ multiplex PCR; TCRdb's table is partial and in-frame only. The table shows 1.4 million to 1.5 million clones, with around 97% occurring only once. This clone was observed a handful of times. Its antigen is not identified. Donors were healthy HIV-negative adults without recently reported acute infections or vaccinations. Overall study findings and caveats: The study's rarefaction showed incomplete sorted-subset sequencing despite large depth.

The sequenced sample consisted of naive CD4+ T cells sorted from blood. Regarding subset: CD45RA+ positively selected. The sequence derives from a man aged 25-40 years in good health.

DNA of the CDR3: TGTGCCAGCAGCCTCATCTCTGGAAACACCATATATTTT. It translates to CASSLISGNTIYF. The genes are TRBV5-4 and TRBJ1-3; the D is unclear. The germline V and J ends were trimmed by 4 bases and 0 bases, with 5 bases remaining between them. From germline, CDR1 is SGHNT and CDR2 YYREEE (reference sequence). The CDR3 is 13 residues long.